The T cell receptor beta chain under discussion was sequenced for a study of blood T cell repertoires in COVID-19. Study information: The samples span acute and convalescent COVID-19 from the United States, Italy and Spain.

Sequencing was performed with immunoSEQ multiplex PCR; in TCRdb, only in-frame clones are kept and a portion is missing. The sample has 60,000 to 65,000 clones, 70% to 90% seen once. Germline V gene data show CDR1 as MNHEY and CDR2 as SMNVEV (reference sequence). With V trimmed by 1 base and J by 0 bases, 3 bases remained unmatched. The CDR3 has 16 amino acids. The chain uses TRBV27 and TRBJ2-3, with 8 bases identical to TRBD2. Sequences were obtained from peripheral blood. The clonotype originates from a human donor with active COVID-19. The donor label of this sample is uncertain. CDR3 DNA sequence: TGTGCCAGCAGTTTATTAGCTAGCGGGAGCACAGATACGCAGTATTTT. Translated: CASSLLASGSTDTQYF.